This T cell receptor (beta chain) was recovered during a study of blood T cell repertoires in COVID-19. Study context: The United States, Italy and Spain were the sources of the acute and convalescent COVID-19 samples.

Authors' processing steps: Estimates of nucleated cell counts were drawn from the amplification of reference gene primers. Sequencing used immunoSEQ multiplex PCR; TCRdb keeps in-frame clones, though not all of them. V and J calls and clone size are given by that table; D and trimming were obtained from the DNA. Among about 110,000 clones listed, more than 70% were seen once. The TCR sequence derives from a woman aged 45-65 years with acute or convalescent COVID-19. Material for sequencing was peripheral blood.

The CDR3 loop is CASSPTSGGRGRFSSYNEQFF. The DNA of the CDR3 is TGTGCCAGCAGCCCAACCTCAGGCGGCAGGGGGAGATTTAGCTCCTACAATGAGCAGTTCTTC. The chain has TRBV3-1 (or the pseudogene TRBV3-2) and TRBJ2-1, with 7 nucleotides matching TRBD1. Germline CDR1 and CDR2: LGHDT and YNNKEL (reference sequence). V was clipped by 4 bases and J by 0 bases; unmatched bases: 21. The length of the CDR3 is 21 residues.